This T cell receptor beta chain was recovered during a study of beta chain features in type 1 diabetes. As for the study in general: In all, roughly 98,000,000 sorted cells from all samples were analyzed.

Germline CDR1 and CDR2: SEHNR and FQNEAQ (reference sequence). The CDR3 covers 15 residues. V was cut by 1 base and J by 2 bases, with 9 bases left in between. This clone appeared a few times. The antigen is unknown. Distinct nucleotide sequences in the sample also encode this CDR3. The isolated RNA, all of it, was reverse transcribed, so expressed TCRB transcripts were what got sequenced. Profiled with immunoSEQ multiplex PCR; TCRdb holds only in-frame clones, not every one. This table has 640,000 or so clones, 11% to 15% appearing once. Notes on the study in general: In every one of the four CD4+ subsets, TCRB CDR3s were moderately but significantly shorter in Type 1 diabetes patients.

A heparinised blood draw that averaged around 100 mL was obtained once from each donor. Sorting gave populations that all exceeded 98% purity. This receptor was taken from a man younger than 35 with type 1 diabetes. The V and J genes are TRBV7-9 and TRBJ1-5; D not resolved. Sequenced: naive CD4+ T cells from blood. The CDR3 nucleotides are TGTGCCAGCAGCTTAGAGGGCGCGGGCAATCAGCCCCAGCATTTT. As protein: CASSLEGAGNQPQHF.